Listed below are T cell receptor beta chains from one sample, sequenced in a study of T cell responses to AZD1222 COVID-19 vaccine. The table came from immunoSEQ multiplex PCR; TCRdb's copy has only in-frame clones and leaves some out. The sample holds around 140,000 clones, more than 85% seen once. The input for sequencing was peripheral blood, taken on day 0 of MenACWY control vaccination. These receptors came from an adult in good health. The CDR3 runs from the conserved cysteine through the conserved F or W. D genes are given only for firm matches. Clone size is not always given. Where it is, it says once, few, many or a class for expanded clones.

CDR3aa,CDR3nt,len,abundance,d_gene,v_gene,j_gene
CASSSNYEQYF,TGCGCCAGCAGCTCCAACTACGAGCAGTACTTC,11,.,.,TRBV5-1,TRBJ2-7
CATSEPGTDGTQYF,TGTGCCACCAGTGAGCCAGGAACGGATGGGACCCAGTACTTC,14,.,.,TRBV24-1,TRBJ2-5
CATSRGWETQYF,TGTGCCACCAGCAGAGGTTGGGAGACCCAGTACTTC,12,.,.,TRBV15,TRBJ2-5
CASSQVRGRYTEAFF,TGTGCCAGCAGCCAAGTCAGGGGGCGATACACTGAAGCTTTCTTT,15,.,TRBD1,TRBV3-1/TRBV3-2,TRBJ1-1
CASSISVGRLETQYF,TGTGCCAGCAGTATCTCGGTAGGACGGTTGGAGACCCAGTACTTC,15,.,.,TRBV6-5,TRBJ2-5
CASSQRTGGVTEAFF,TGTGCCAGCAGCCAAAGGACAGGGGGCGTTACTGAAGCTTTCTTT,15,once,TRBD1,TRBV14,TRBJ1-1
CASSPVGGTGYTF,TGTGCCAGCTCACCGGTTGGGGGCACTGGCTACACCTTC,13,.,.,TRBV18,TRBJ1-2
CASSQDRHNEQFF,TGTGCCAGCAGCCAGGACAGACACAATGAGCAGTTCTTC,13,.,.,TRBV7-8,TRBJ2-1
CASSVRVGETQYF,TGTGCCAGCAGCGTTCGGGTCGGGGAGACCCAGTACTTC,13,.,.,TRBV9,TRBJ2-5
CASSQHNQPQHF,TGTGCCAGCAGCCAGCACAATCAGCCCCAGCATTTT,12,.,.,TRBV2,TRBJ1-5
CSVSGRVRDTQYF,TGCAGCGTTTCGGGAAGGGTAAGAGATACGCAGTATTTT,13,.,.,TRBV29-1,TRBJ2-3
CAISDSGKGTEAFF,TGTGCCATCAGTGACTCAGGGAAGGGCACTGAAGCTTTCTTT,14,once,.,TRBV10-3,TRBJ1-1
CASSPPDGANVLTF,TGTGCCAGCTCACCACCTGACGGGGCCAACGTCCTGACTTTC,14,.,.,TRBV18,TRBJ2-6
CASSSTGTSSGTQYF,TGTGCCAGCAGCTCCACCGGGACTAGTAGCGGGACCCAGTACTTC,15,.,TRBD2,TRBV7-2,TRBJ2-5
CASSSSGTGGYGYTF,TGTGCCAGCAGCTCGTCCGGGACAGGGGGTTATGGCTACACCTTC,15,.,TRBD1,TRBV7-9,TRBJ1-2
CASSLGTSGRRTGELFF,TGCGCCAGCAGCTTAGGGACTAGCGGGAGACGAACCGGGGAGCTGTTTTTT,17,.,TRBD2,TRBV5-1,TRBJ2-2
CASSFMTGGLNTEAFF,TGTGCCAGCAGTTTTATGACAGGCGGCTTGAACACTGAAGCTTTCTTT,16,.,.,TRBV27,TRBJ1-1
CASSYLASGNTDTQYF,TGTGCCAGCAGTTACCTGGCTAGCGGTAACACAGATACGCAGTATTTT,16,.,TRBD2,TRBV6-5,TRBJ2-3
CASSQVRPWGGSGNTIYF,TGTGCCAGCAGTCAAGTACGACCTTGGGGAGGATCTGGAAACACCATATATTTT,18,few,.,TRBV27,TRBJ1-3
CASSPDPYQPQHF,TGTGCCAGCAGCCCTGACCCGTATCAGCCCCAGCATTTT,13,.,.,TRBV9,TRBJ1-5
CASSYTGAAETQYF,TGTGCCAGCAGTTACACTGGGGCTGCGGAGACCCAGTACTTC,14,.,.,TRBV6-5,TRBJ2-5